The 11 T cell receptor beta chains listed next were all sequenced from one sample in a study of cytotoxic CD8 clonotypes in ibrutinib-treated CLL (dated by TCRdb to 2020 to 2023). The protocol used for the library was the immunoSEQ multiplex PCR assay. TCRdb retrieved this table from immuneACCESS and kept in-frame rearrangements only. Not all clones are present; in checked studies, unresolved V genes account for under half, and no reason is known for the remainder. The sample contains over 120,000 clones, over 60% of them found a single time. Roughly 12% of the sample belongs to the ten largest clones. The sample's time point label, in plain terms: eleven to twelve months on ibrutinib. The specimen was PBMCs, collected after 12 months of ibrutinib treatment. Every receptor here comes from a human donor with chronic lymphocytic leukemia.

The chain joins TRBV7-9 to TRBJ1-1; D not resolved. V was cut by 7 bases and J by 7 bases, with 19 bases left in between. Germline V gene data show CDR1 as SEHNR and CDR2 as FQNEAQ (reference sequence). This CDR3 is built from 14 residues. CDR3 DNA sequence: TGTGCCAGCATCAAGATAGGTGAGGGCGGTGAAGCTTTCTTT. This encodes CASIKIGEGGEAFF.

The chain is built from TRBV4-2 and TRBJ2-5, with D perhaps matching TRBD2 (7 bases). This CDR3 is built from 16 residues. V gave up 3 bases and J gave up 4 bases, with 18 bases separating them. The germline CDR1 and CDR2 sequences are LGHNA and YNFKEQ. CDR3 sequence (DNA): TGTGCCAGCAGCCACGGAAATGGGGGAGGGGGAGAGACCCAGTACTTC. This gives the protein CASSHGNGGGGETQYF.

The J gene is TRBJ1-2, the V gene TRBV28; 7 bases are a match to TRBD1. The germline V gene has CDR1 MDHEN and CDR2 SYDVKM. The CDR3 runs to 16 residues. V lost 4 bases to trimming and J lost 2 bases; unmatched junction nucleotides: 10. The CDR3 DNA reads as TGTGCCAGCAGTTCCCCCGGGACAGCGATAAACTATGGCTACACCTTC. Residues: CASSSPGTAINYGYTF.

This chain links TRBV6-5 with TRBJ1-2; perhaps TRBD1 as D (6 bases). This CDR3 has 13 amino acids. Germline V gives CDR1 MNHEY, CDR2 SVGAGI. Trimming shortened V by 5 bases and J by 2 bases, and 9 bases separated the two germline ends. The chain's CDR3 is CASSPGQNYGYTF. In DNA, the CDR3 is TGTGCCAGCAGTCCAGGACAGAACTATGGCTACACCTTC.

V and J are TRBV7-2 and TRBJ1-2; 7 bases map to TRBD1. The CDR3 spans 15 residues. Germline V CDR1 and CDR2: SGHTA, FQGNSA. V shed 4 bases, J shed 4 bases, and the junction held 9 bases outside the gene matches. Here the CDR3 DNA reads TGTGCCAGCAGCTCCATTGGACAGGAGGGCTATGGCTACACCTTC. Translation: CASSSIGQEGYGYTF.

The genes are TRBV5-6 and TRBJ1-3, with D perhaps TRBD1 (6 bases). The CDR3 is 17 amino acids. Germline CDR1 reads SGHDT; CDR2 reads YYEEEE. V dropped 5 bases and J dropped 0 bases, with 18 bases sitting between them. CDR3 sequence (DNA): TGTGCCAGCAGTGTGAGTGGGGGCAGGCACTCTGGAAACACCATATATTTT. Translation: CASSVSGGRHSGNTIYF.

This chain links TRBV7-2 with TRBJ2-7; 8 bases fit TRBD1. Germline CDR1 SGHTA, CDR2 FQGNSA. V lost 5 bases and J lost 3; bases outside the gene matches: 3. This CDR3 has 13 amino acids. The CDR3 reads CASSGGQGYEQYF. The CDR3 region has the DNA TGTGCCAGCAGCGGAGGACAGGGCTACGAGCAGTACTTC. The full variable domain, completed using reference TRBV7-2 and TRBJ2-7, is GAGVSQSPSNKVTEKGKDVELRCDPISGHTALYWYRQSLGQGLEFLIYFQGNSAPDKSGLPSDRFSAERTGGSVSTLTIQRTQQEDSAVYLCASSGGQGYEQYFGPGTRLTVT.

This clone has just one count. CDR3: CASSLGGGRAVYEQYF. Written as DNA, the CDR3 is TGTGCCAGCAGCTTAGGAGGCGGGAGGGCAGTCTACGAGCAGTACTTC. V usage is TRBV7-8 and J usage is TRBJ2-7; 9 bases are shared with TRBD2. The V gene end was trimmed by 1 base and the J gene end by 3 bases; junction bases not matched to a gene: 7. The CDR3 contains 16 residues. Germline loops: CDR1 SGHVS, CDR2 FQNEAQ.

This chain joins TRBV13 and TRBJ2-5; D possibly corresponds to TRBD1 (7 bases). Germline V lookup: CDR1 PRHDT, CDR2 FYEKMQ (reference sequence). This CDR3 region has 15 residues. Between the trimmed V and J ends, which lost 4 bases and 6 bases, there was a span of 18 bases. CDR3 sequence reads: CASSSQGGGRKTQYF. DNA for the CDR3: TGTGCCAGCAGCTCTCAAGGAGGGGGCAGAAAGACCCAGTACTTC.

DNA for the CDR3: TGTGCCAGCAGCTTAGGCAGACAGGGGGACTACAATCAGCCCCAGCATTTT. Amino acids: CASSLGRQGDYNQPQHF. The chain carries TRBV7-2 and TRBJ1-5; 9 bases are shared with TRBD1. Unmatched junction bases numbered 7, after V lost 1 base and J lost 3 bases. Germline CDR1 SGHTA, CDR2 FQGNSA. CDR3 length: 17 amino acids.

This rearrangement joins TRBV7-2 to TRBJ2-3; 9 bases line up with TRBD2. The V gene end was trimmed by 6 bases and the J gene end by 2 bases; junction bases not matched to a gene: 6. The CDR3 covers 15 residues. The germline CDR1 and CDR2 sequences are SGHTA and FQGNSA. CDR3 in amino acids: CASRGTSFDTDTQYF. Written as DNA, the CDR3 is TGTGCCAGCAGGGGGACTAGCTTTGACACAGATACGCAGTATTTT.